Following are 10 T cell receptor beta chains from one sample sequenced in a study of ipilimumab plus nivolumab after autologous stem cell transplantation. TCRdb keeps only in-frame clones here, not all; method: immunoSEQ multiplex PCR. Altogether about 9,800 clones are present, roughly three quarters being singletons, with the ten largest covering roughly 21%. Specimen: PBMCs, collected in a trial of ipilimumab plus nivolumab as post-transplant consolidation. These receptors were obtained from a female donor with multiple myeloma.

The genes are TRBV19 and TRBJ1-4; the D gene is possibly TRBD1 (6 bases). Germline assignment: CDR1 LNHDA and CDR2 SQIVND (reference sequence). V lost 4 bases to trimming and J lost 0 bases, with 15 bases between them. CDR3 length: 17 residues. CDR3 amino acids: CASSTPRTATTNEKLFF. Here the CDR3 DNA reads TGTGCCAGTAGTACCCCTCGGACAGCAACAACTAATGAAAAACTGTTTTTT.

This sequence joins TRBV27 and TRBJ2-2; no clear D gene. Trimming took off 1 base at V and 14 bases at J, with 17 bases between the two ends. Germline V CDR1 and CDR2: MNHEY, SMNVEV (reference sequence). The CDR3 covers 14 residues. The CDR3 coding sequence is TGTGCCAGCAGTTTATTCGGGCTTACCGCAGGTCTGTTTTTT. It codes for CASSLFGLTAGLFF.

The chain carries TRBV7-3 and TRBJ1-1; D ambiguous. The CDR3 totals 14 residues. Germline V gene data show CDR1 as SGHTA and CDR2 as FQGTGA. Trimming left V 5 bases short and J 8 bases short, with 18 bases between. CDR3 nucleotides: TGTGCCAGCAGCCCGACTACGGTCGCGGGCGAAGCTTTCTTT. Translating it yields CASSPTTVAGEAFF.

The chain recombines TRBV6-5 with TRBJ2-7; 8 bases map to TRBD1. Germline assignment: CDR1 MNHEY and CDR2 SVGAGI. The CDR3 totals 15 residues. V lost 1 base, J lost 5 bases, and 7 bases stayed unmatched. CDR3 DNA sequence: TGTGCCAGCAGTTACTTCGGGACAGGACTTAACGAGCAGTACTTC. Its protein is CASSYFGTGLNEQYF.

CDR3 protein: CASSLPKGGGLAGGNNEQFF. DNA for the CDR3: TGCGCCAGCAGCCTTCCTAAGGGGGGGGGACTAGCGGGAGGTAACAATGAGCAGTTCTTC. The J gene is TRBJ2-1, the V gene TRBV4-1, with 15 nucleotides matching TRBD2. With 4 bases clipped from V and 5 bases from J, the junction kept 15 bases outside the gene matches. In germline, CDR1 is MGHRA, CDR2 YSYEKL. This CDR3 has 20 amino acids.

The chain employs TRBV7-3 and TRBJ2-3; 11 nucleotides line up with TRBD2. CDR3 length equals 15 residues. The germline gives CDR1 SGHTA, CDR2 FQGTGA. V dropped 5 bases and J dropped 4; count of bases not matched to a gene: 5. CDR3 DNA: TGTGCCAGCAGCCCTATAGCGGGAGGGCCAGATACGCAGTATTTT. It translates to CASSPIAGGPDTQYF.

The chain has TRBV6-6 and TRBJ1-1; tentatively, D is TRBD1 (5 bases). Germline lookup yields CDR1 MNHNY and CDR2 SVGAGI (reference sequence). V was trimmed by 5 bases and J by 4 bases, leaving 17 bases between them. CDR3 length: 15 residues. The CDR3 here is CASSRRGFMGTEAFF. The DNA of the CDR3 is TGTGCCAGCAGTCGGCGGGGCTTTATGGGCACTGAAGCTTTCTTT.

As regards this clone: Other DNA sequences of this sample code for an identical CDR3. This chain connects TRBV28 to TRBJ2-3; D not certain. Germline assignment: CDR1 MDHEN and CDR2 SYDVKM. The CDR3 has 12 residues. Trimming removed 5 bases from V and 5 bases from J, with 8 bases in between. This CDR3 reads CASSTEVDTQYF. CDR3 in DNA: TGTGCCAGCAGTACCGAGGTAGATACGCAGTATTTT. Filled out from reference TRBV28 and TRBJ2-3, the complete variable domain reads DVKVTQSSRYLVKRTGEKVFLECVQDMDHENMFWYRQDPGLGLRLIYFSYDVKMKEKGDIPEGYSVSREKKERFSLILESASTNQTSMYLCASSTEVDTQYFGPGTRLTVL.

The chain uses TRBV7-3 and TRBJ2-2, with 8 nucleotides matching TRBD2. The CDR3 covers 16 residues. Germline-derived CDR1 and CDR2 are SGHTA and FQGTGA. V lost 6 bases and J lost 6; bases outside the gene matches: 12. The DNA for the CDR3 is TGTGCCAGCAGGGGTTACGGGAGGGGTCTCGCCGGGGAGCTGTTTTTT. Translated, it gives CASRGYGRGLAGELFF.

This clone was recorded only once. CDR3 coding DNA: TGTGCCAGCAGCCTCCCCGGACTAGCGCTCAATGAGCAGTTCTTC. It yields the protein CASSLPGLALNEQFF. The chain couples TRBV7-3 to TRBJ2-1; 9 bases line up with TRBD2. There are 15 residues in the CDR3. Germline lookup yields CDR1 SGHTA and CDR2 FQGTGA. Germline trimming cut 5 bases from V and 6 bases from J; bases unmatched to any gene: 8.